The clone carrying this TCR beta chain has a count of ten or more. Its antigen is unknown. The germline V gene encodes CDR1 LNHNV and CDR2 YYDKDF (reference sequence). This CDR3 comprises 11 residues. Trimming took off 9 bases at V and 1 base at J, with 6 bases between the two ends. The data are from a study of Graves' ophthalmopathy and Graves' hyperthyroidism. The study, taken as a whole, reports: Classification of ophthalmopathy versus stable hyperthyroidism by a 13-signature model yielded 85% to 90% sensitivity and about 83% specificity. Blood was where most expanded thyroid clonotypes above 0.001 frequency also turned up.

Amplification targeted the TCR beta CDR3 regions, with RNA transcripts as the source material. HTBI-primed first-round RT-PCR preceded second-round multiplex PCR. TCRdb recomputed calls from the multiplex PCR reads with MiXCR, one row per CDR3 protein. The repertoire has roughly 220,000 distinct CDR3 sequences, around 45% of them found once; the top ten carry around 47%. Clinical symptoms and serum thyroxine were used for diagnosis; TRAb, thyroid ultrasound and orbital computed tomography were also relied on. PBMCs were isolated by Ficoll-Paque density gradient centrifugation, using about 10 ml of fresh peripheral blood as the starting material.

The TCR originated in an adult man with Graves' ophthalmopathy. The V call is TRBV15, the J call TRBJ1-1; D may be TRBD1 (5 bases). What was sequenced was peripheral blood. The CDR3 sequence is CATQGNTEAFF. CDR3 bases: TGTGCCACTCAGGGGAACACTGAAGCTTTCTTT.